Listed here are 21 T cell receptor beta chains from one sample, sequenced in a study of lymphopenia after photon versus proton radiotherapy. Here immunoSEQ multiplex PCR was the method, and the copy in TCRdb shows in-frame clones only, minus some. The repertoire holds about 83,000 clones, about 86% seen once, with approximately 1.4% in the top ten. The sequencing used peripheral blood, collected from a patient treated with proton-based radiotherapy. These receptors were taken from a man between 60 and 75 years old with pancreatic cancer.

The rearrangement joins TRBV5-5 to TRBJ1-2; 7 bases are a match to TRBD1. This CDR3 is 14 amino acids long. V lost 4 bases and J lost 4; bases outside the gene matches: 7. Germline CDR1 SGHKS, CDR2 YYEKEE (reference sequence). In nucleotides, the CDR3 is TGTGCCAGCAGCCCGACAGGGACACCCTATGGCTACACCTTC. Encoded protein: CASSPTGTPYGYTF.

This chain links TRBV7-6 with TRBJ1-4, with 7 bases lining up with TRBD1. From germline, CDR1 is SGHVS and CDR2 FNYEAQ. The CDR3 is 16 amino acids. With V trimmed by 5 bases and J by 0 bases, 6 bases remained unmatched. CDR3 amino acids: CASSPRDRSTNEKLFF. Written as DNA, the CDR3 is TGTGCCAGCAGCCCTCGGGACAGATCAACTAATGAAAAACTGTTTTTT.

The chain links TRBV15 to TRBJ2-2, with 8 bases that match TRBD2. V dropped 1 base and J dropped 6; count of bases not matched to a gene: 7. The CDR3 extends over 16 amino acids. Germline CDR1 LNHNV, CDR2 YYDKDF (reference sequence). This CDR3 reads CATSRVPGGPPGELFF. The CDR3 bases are TGTGCCACCAGCAGAGTGCCGGGAGGGCCTCCCGGGGAGCTGTTTTTT.

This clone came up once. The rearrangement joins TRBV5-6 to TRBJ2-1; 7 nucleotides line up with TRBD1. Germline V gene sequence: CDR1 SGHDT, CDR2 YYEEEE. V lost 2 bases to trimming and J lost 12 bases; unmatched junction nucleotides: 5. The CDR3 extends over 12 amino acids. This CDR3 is CASSLPQGWQFF. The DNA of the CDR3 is TGTGCCAGCAGCTTACCACAGGGGTGGCAGTTCTTC.

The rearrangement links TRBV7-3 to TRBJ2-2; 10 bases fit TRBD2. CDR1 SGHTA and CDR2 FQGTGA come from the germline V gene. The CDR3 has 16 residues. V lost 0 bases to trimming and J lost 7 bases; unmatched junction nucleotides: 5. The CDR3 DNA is TGTGCCAGCAGCTTAACATTAGCGGGAGGCAGCGGGGAGCTGTTTTTT. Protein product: CASSLTLAGGSGELFF.

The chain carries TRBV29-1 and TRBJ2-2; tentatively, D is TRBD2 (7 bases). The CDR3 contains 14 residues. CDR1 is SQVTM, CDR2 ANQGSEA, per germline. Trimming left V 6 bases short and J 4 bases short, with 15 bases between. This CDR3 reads CSVTRGGITGELFF. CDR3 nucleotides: TGCAGCGTGACGAGGGGGGGAATCACCGGGGAGCTGTTTTTT.

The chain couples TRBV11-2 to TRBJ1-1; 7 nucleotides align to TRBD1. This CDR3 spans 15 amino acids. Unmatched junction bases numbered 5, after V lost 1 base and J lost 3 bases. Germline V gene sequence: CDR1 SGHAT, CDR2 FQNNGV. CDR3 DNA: TGTGCCAGCAGCTTAGTTGGAGGGGGCGACACTGAAGCTTTCTTT. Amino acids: CASSLVGGGDTEAFF.

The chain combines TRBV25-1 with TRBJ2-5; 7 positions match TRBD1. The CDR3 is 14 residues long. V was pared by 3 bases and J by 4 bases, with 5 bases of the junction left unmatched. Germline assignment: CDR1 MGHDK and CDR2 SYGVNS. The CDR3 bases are TGTGCCAGCAGTGACCCGACAGGGTCAGAGACCCAGTACTTC. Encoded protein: CASSDPTGSETQYF. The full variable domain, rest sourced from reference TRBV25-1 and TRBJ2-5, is EADIYQTPRYLVIGTGKKITLECSQTMGHDKMYWYQQDPGMELHLIHYSYGVNSTEKGDLSSESTVSRIRTEHFPLTLESARPSHTSQYLCASSDPTGSETQYFGPGTRLLVL.

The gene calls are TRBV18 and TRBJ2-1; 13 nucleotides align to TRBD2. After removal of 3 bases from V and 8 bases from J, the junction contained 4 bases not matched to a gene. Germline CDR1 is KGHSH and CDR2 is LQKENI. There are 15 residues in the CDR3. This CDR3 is CASSPRTSGSYEQFF. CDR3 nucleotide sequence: TGTGCCAGCTCACCCCGGACTAGCGGGAGCTATGAGCAGTTCTTC. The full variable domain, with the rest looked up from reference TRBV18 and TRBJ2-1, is NAGVMQNPRHLVRRRGQEARLRCSPMKGHSHVYWYRQLPEEGLKFMVYLQKENIIDESGMPKERFSAEFPKEGPSILRIQQVVRGDSAAYFCASSPRTSGSYEQFFGPGTRLTVL.

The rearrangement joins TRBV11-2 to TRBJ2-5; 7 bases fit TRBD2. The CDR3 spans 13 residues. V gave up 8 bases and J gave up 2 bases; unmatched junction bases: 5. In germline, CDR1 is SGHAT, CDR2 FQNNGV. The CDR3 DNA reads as TGTGCCAGCCTGGGGGGGGGACAAGAGACCCAGTACTTC. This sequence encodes CASLGGGQETQYF.

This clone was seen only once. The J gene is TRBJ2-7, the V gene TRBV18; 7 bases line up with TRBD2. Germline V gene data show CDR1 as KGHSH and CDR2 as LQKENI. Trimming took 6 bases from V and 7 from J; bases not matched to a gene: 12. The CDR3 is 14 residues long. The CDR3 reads CASSLGTTLGEQYF. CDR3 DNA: TGTGCCAGCTCCCTAGGGACTACCCTAGGGGAGCAGTACTTC.

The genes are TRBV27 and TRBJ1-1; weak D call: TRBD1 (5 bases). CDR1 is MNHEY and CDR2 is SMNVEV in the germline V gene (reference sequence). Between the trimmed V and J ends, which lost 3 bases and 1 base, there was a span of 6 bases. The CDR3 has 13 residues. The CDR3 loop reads CASSLQGNTEAFF. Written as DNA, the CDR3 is TGTGCCAGCAGTTTGCAGGGGAACACTGAAGCTTTCTTT.

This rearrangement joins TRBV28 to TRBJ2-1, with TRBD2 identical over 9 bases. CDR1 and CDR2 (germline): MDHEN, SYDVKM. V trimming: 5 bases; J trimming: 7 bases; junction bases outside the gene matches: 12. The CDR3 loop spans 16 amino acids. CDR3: CASSPFFRTSGNEQFF. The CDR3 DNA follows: TGTGCCAGCAGTCCGTTTTTTAGAACTAGCGGGAATGAGCAGTTCTTC.

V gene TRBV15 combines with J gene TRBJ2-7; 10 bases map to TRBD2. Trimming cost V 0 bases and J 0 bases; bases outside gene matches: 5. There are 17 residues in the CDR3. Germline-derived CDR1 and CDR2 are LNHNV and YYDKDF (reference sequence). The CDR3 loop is CATSRDQREGHSYEQYF. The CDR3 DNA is TGTGCCACCAGCAGAGATCAGCGGGAGGGCCACTCCTACGAGCAGTACTTC.

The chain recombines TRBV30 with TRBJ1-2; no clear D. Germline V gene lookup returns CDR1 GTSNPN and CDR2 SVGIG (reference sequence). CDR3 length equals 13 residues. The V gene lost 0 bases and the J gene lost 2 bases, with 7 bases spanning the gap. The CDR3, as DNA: TGTGCCTGGAGTGTCGGAGAAAACTATGGCTACACCTTC. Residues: CAWSVGENYGYTF. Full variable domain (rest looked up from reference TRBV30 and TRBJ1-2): SQTIHQWPATLVQPVGSPLSLECTVEGTSNPNLYWYRQAAGRGLQLLFYSVGIGQISSEVPQNLSASRPQDRQFILSSKKLLLSDSGFYLCAWSVGENYGYTFGSGTRLTVV.

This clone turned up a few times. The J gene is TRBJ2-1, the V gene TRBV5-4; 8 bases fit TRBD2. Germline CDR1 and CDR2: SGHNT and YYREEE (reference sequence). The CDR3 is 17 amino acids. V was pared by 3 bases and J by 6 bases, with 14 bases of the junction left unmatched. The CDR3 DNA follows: TGTGCCAGCAGCTCGCCAATAAGACTAGCGTCGGGCAATGAGCAGTTCTTC. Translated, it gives CASSSPIRLASGNEQFF.

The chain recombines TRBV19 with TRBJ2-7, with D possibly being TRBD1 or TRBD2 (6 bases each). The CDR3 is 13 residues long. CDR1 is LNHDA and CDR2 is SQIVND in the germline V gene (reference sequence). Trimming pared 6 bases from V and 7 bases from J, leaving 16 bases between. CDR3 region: CASRFGGAGEQYF. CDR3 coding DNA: TGTGCCAGTAGATTTGGGGGCGCGGGGGAGCAGTACTTC.

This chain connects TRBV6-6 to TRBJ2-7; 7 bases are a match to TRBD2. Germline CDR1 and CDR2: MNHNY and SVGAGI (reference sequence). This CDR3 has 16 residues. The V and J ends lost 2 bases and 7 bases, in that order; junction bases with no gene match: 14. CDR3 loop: CASSYESGGSLGEQYF. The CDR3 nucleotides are TGTGCCAGCAGTTACGAGTCGGGAGGATCTTTGGGTGAGCAGTACTTC.

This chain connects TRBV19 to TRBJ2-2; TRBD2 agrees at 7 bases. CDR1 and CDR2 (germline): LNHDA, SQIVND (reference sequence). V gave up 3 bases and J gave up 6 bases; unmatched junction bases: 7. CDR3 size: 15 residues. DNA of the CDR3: TGTGCCAGTAGTATTATTGGCGGGAGCCCCGGGGAGCTGTTTTTT. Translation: CASSIIGGSPGELFF.

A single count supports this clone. The DNA for the CDR3 is TGTGCCAGCAGCTTAGTTAGGGCTGACGAAGCTTTCTTT. It specifies CASSLVRADEAFF. This chain uses TRBV7-6 with TRBJ1-1; D call uncertain. This CDR3 is built from 13 residues. The germline CDR1 and CDR2 sequences are SGHVS and FNYEAQ. V gave up 1 base and J gave up 8 bases, with 11 bases separating them.

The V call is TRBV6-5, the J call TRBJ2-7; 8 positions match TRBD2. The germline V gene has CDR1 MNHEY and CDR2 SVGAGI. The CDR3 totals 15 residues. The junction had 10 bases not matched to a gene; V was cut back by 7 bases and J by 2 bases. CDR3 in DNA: TGTGCCAGCAACCCTTCCGGGACTAGTGCCTACGAGCAGTACTTC. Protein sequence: CASNPSGTSAYEQYF.